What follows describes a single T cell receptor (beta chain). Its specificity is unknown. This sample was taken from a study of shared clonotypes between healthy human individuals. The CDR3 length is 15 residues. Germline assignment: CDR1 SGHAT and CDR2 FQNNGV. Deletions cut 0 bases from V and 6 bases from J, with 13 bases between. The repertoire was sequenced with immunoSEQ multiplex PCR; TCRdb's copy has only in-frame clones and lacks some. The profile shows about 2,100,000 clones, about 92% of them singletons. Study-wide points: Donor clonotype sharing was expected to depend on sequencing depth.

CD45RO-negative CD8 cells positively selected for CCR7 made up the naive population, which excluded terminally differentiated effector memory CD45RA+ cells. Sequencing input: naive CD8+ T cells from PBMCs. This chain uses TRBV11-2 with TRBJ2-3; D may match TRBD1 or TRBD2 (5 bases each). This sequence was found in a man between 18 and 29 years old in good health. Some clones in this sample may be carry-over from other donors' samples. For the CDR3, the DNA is TGTGCCAGCAGCTTAGATCGAGGATGGGGGGATACGCAGTATTTT. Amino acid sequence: CASSLDRGWGDTQYF.